These 19 T cell receptor beta chains were all obtained from the same sample, sequenced in a study of blood T cell repertoires in COVID-19. The data were produced by immunoSEQ multiplex PCR, yet TCRdb's version contains in-frame clones alone and is incomplete. The sample lists under 200,000 clones, roughly 87% seen once, with 20% to 25% in the top ten. Sequences were obtained from peripheral blood. The receptors derive from a man in his 60s with active or convalescent COVID-19.

The chain uses TRBV12-5 and TRBJ1-2; possible D gene TRBD1, 6 bases. The CDR3 totals 12 residues. Germline CDR1 reads LGHNT; CDR2 reads FRNRAP. Trimming pared 6 bases from V and 8 bases from J, leaving 13 bases between. CDR3: CASGLTGSGYTF. The CDR3 nucleotides read TGTGCTAGTGGCCTTACAGGGAGCGGCTACACCTTC.

The rearrangement uses TRBV7-2 and TRBJ1-2; 7 bases are a match to TRBD1. The CDR3 loop spans 13 amino acids. Germline assignment: CDR1 SGHTA and CDR2 FQGNSA. Trimming took 5 bases from V and 5 from J; bases not matched to a gene: 5. The CDR3 protein is CASSPGQTYGYTF. The DNA for the CDR3 is TGTGCCAGCAGCCCGGGACAGACTTATGGCTACACCTTC.

The V call is TRBV24-1, the J call TRBJ2-1, with a weak D call TRBD1 (6 bases). This CDR3 spans 17 amino acids. Trimming removed 3 bases at V and 1 base at J, with 15 bases between. Germline V lookup: CDR1 KGHDR, CDR2 SFDVKD. The CDR3 spells CATSDPLIGQSYNEQFF. The CDR3 DNA follows: TGTGCCACCAGTGATCCTCTAATCGGACAGTCCTACAATGAGCAGTTCTTC.

The chain employs TRBV5-5 and TRBJ1-1, with 7 bases fitting TRBD1. J lost 8 bases, V lost 0 bases, and 4 bases had no gene match. Germline CDR1 reads SGHKS; CDR2 reads YYEKEE (reference sequence). This CDR3 has 13 amino acids. CDR3 in amino acids: CASSLDTGAEAFF. CDR3 nucleotides: TGTGCCAGCAGCTTGGATACAGGGGCGGAAGCTTTCTTT.

The V gene is TRBV5-1, the J gene TRBJ2-1, with a weak D call TRBD1 (7 bases). CDR3 length equals 15 residues. Germline CDR1 reads SGHRS; CDR2 reads YFSETQ. Trimming removed 4 bases at V and 4 bases at J, with 15 bases between. The CDR3 loop reads CASSPEGQSYNEQFF. The CDR3 DNA reads as TGCGCCAGCAGCCCGGAGGGACAGAGTTACAATGAGCAGTTCTTC.

CDR3 in amino acids: CASSDGRYGYTF. The CDR3 region has the DNA TGTGCCAGCAGTGATGGCAGATATGGCTACACCTTC. V and J are TRBV25-1 and TRBJ1-2; no clear D gene. The CDR3 loop spans 12 amino acids. The germline V gene encodes CDR1 MGHDK and CDR2 SYGVNS. The V end lost 3 bases, the J end lost 5 bases, and 7 bases lay between the germline ends.

This chain joins TRBV29-1 and TRBJ2-7; 10 nucleotides match TRBD1. V shed 5 bases, J shed 2 bases, and the junction held 3 bases outside the gene matches. CDR1 SQVTM and CDR2 ANQGSEA come from the germline V gene. This CDR3 comprises 13 residues. The CDR3 region is CSVLDRGTYEQYF. CDR3 DNA sequence: TGCAGCGTTTTGGACAGGGGGACCTACGAGCAGTACTTC.

V usage is TRBV15 and J usage is TRBJ2-2; TRBD2 is a possible D gene (6 bases). There are 17 residues in the CDR3. V was pared by 0 bases and J by 7 bases, with 18 bases between. Germline V gene data show CDR1 as LNHNV and CDR2 as YYDKDF (reference sequence). The CDR3 loop is CATSRDSGRGRLGELFF. Written as DNA, the CDR3 is TGTGCCACCAGCAGAGATTCGGGCCGGGGGAGGCTCGGGGAGCTGTTTTTT. The variable domain in full, with the rest retrieved from reference TRBV15 and TRBJ2-2, is DAMVIQNPRYQVTQFGKPVTLSCSQTLNHNVMYWYQQKSSQAPKLLFHYYDKDFNNEADTPDNFQSRRPNTSFCFLDIRSPGLGDTAMYLCATSRDSGRGRLGELFFGEGSRLTVL.

The rearrangement joins TRBV5-6 to TRBJ1-4; D possibly corresponds to TRBD1 (6 bases). Germline lookup yields CDR1 SGHDT and CDR2 YYEEEE. Trimming cost V 3 bases and J 6 bases, with 15 bases left between them. This CDR3 region has 15 residues. Here the CDR3 DNA reads TGTGCCAGCAGCTCTCCGGGACATACGGATGAAAAACTGTTTTTT. Its protein product is CASSSPGHTDEKLFF.

CDR3 bases: TGTGCCATCAGTAATTTCGGGGGGTCCACAGATACGCAGTATTTT. It yields the protein CAISNFGGSTDTQYF. V and J are TRBV10-3 and TRBJ2-3, with 7 bases lining up with TRBD2. The CDR3 runs to 15 residues. V trimming: 5 bases; J trimming: 2 bases; junction bases outside the gene matches: 7. CDR1 is ENHRY and CDR2 is SYGVKD in the germline V gene.

This clone has more than one count but fewer than ten. This rearrangement joins TRBV6-6 to TRBJ1-5; D perhaps matches TRBD1 (5 bases). The germline V and J ends were trimmed by 0 bases and 3 bases, with 9 bases remaining between them. From germline, CDR1 is MNHNY and CDR2 SVGAGI (reference sequence). The length of the CDR3 is 15 residues. CDR3 sequence (DNA): TGTGCCAGCAGTTACTCGGGGCAGGTCAATCAGCCCCAGCATTTT. Its protein is CASSYSGQVNQPQHF.

The chain carries TRBV3-1 (or the pseudogene TRBV3-2) and TRBJ1-6, with 7 nucleotides matching TRBD1. The CDR3 loop spans 16 amino acids. CDR1 and CDR2 from the germline V gene are LGHDT and YNNKEL (reference sequence). V was clipped by 3 bases and J by 10 bases; unmatched bases: 12. The CDR3 region is CASSHGPDRAFSPLHF. DNA of the CDR3: TGTGCCAGCAGCCACGGACCTGACAGGGCTTTCTCACCCCTCCACTTT.

J is TRBJ1-1 and V is TRBV5-1; the match to TRBD1 covers 9 bases. Trimming at V came to 3 bases and at J to 5 bases, leaving 11 bases not matched to a gene. The germline gives CDR1 SGHRS, CDR2 YFSETQ. CDR3 length: 16 amino acids. DNA for the CDR3: TGCGCCAGCAGCTATGGGACAGGGATACGTCGGACTGAAGCTTTCTTT. It codes for CASSYGTGIRRTEAFF.

The chain combines TRBV12-3 or TRBV12-4 with TRBJ2-7, with TRBD1 as a possible D gene (5 bases). This CDR3 has 13 residues. Trimming took off 2 bases at V and 12 bases at J, with 17 bases between the two ends. The CDR3 sequence is CASSLSFTATVYF. In DNA, the CDR3 is TGTGCCAGCAGTTTATCCTTTACTGCGACAGTGTACTTC.

This clone has only one observation. The chain uses TRBV5-1 and TRBJ1-2, with D perhaps TRBD1 (5 bases). Germline CDR1 is SGHRS and CDR2 is YFSETQ. The V end was cut by 4 bases, the J end by 0 bases, with 10 bases between. The length of the CDR3 is 14 residues. In DNA, the CDR3 is TGCGCCAGCAGCCGGGAGGGGACTAACTATGGCTACACCTTC. Amino acids: CASSREGTNYGYTF.

The table lists this clone with a few counts. The chain uses TRBV18 and TRBJ2-7; no reliable D call. Germline-derived CDR1 and CDR2 are KGHSH and LQKENI. CDR3 size: 12 residues. V was shortened by 6 bases and J by 1 base, with 7 bases between the two germline ends. The CDR3 region is CASSQESYEQYF. CDR3 DNA: TGTGCCAGCTCCCAGGAATCCTACGAGCAGTACTTC. The whole variable domain, remainder taken from reference TRBV18 and TRBJ2-7, is NAGVMQNPRHLVRRRGQEARLRCSPMKGHSHVYWYRQLPEEGLKFMVYLQKENIIDESGMPKERFSAEFPKEGPSILRIQQVVRGDSAAYFCASSQESYEQYFGPGTRLTVT.

V is TRBV5-1 and J is TRBJ1-6, with 7 bases identical to TRBD1. Trimming cost V 0 bases and J 6 bases; bases outside gene matches: 0. CDR3 length equals 14 residues. Germline V lookup: CDR1 SGHRS, CDR2 YFSETQ. CDR3 residues: CASSLGQGNSPLHF. CDR3 nucleotides: TGCGCCAGCAGCTTGGGACAGGGTAATTCACCCCTCCACTTT.

The chain employs TRBV7-2 and TRBJ2-5, with a possible D match to TRBD2 (5 bases). CDR1 and CDR2 (germline): SGHTA, FQGNSA. CDR3 size: 14 residues. Between the trimmed V and J ends, which lost 5 bases and 5 bases, there was a span of 15 bases. The CDR3 sequence: CASSHRTQGETQYF. The CDR3 DNA sequence: TGTGCCAGCAGCCATAGGACTCAAGGGGAGACCCAGTACTTC. The full variable domain, in which reference TRBV7-2 and TRBJ2-5 provide the parts outside the CDR3, is GAGVSQSPSNKVTEKGKDVELRCDPISGHTALYWYRQSLGQGLEFLIYFQGNSAPDKSGLPSDRFSAERTGGSVSTLTIQRTQQEDSAVYLCASSHRTQGETQYFGPGTRLLVL.

The V gene is TRBV6-5, the J gene TRBJ2-7, with a tentative D call TRBD1 (5 bases). This CDR3 contains 13 residues. Trimming removed 10 bases at V and 4 bases at J, with 17 bases between. Germline V gives CDR1 MNHEY, CDR2 SVGAGI. The CDR3 sequence is CATFPSAGYEQYF. The CDR3 nucleotides are TGTGCCACCTTTCCCTCAGCAGGGTACGAGCAGTACTTC.